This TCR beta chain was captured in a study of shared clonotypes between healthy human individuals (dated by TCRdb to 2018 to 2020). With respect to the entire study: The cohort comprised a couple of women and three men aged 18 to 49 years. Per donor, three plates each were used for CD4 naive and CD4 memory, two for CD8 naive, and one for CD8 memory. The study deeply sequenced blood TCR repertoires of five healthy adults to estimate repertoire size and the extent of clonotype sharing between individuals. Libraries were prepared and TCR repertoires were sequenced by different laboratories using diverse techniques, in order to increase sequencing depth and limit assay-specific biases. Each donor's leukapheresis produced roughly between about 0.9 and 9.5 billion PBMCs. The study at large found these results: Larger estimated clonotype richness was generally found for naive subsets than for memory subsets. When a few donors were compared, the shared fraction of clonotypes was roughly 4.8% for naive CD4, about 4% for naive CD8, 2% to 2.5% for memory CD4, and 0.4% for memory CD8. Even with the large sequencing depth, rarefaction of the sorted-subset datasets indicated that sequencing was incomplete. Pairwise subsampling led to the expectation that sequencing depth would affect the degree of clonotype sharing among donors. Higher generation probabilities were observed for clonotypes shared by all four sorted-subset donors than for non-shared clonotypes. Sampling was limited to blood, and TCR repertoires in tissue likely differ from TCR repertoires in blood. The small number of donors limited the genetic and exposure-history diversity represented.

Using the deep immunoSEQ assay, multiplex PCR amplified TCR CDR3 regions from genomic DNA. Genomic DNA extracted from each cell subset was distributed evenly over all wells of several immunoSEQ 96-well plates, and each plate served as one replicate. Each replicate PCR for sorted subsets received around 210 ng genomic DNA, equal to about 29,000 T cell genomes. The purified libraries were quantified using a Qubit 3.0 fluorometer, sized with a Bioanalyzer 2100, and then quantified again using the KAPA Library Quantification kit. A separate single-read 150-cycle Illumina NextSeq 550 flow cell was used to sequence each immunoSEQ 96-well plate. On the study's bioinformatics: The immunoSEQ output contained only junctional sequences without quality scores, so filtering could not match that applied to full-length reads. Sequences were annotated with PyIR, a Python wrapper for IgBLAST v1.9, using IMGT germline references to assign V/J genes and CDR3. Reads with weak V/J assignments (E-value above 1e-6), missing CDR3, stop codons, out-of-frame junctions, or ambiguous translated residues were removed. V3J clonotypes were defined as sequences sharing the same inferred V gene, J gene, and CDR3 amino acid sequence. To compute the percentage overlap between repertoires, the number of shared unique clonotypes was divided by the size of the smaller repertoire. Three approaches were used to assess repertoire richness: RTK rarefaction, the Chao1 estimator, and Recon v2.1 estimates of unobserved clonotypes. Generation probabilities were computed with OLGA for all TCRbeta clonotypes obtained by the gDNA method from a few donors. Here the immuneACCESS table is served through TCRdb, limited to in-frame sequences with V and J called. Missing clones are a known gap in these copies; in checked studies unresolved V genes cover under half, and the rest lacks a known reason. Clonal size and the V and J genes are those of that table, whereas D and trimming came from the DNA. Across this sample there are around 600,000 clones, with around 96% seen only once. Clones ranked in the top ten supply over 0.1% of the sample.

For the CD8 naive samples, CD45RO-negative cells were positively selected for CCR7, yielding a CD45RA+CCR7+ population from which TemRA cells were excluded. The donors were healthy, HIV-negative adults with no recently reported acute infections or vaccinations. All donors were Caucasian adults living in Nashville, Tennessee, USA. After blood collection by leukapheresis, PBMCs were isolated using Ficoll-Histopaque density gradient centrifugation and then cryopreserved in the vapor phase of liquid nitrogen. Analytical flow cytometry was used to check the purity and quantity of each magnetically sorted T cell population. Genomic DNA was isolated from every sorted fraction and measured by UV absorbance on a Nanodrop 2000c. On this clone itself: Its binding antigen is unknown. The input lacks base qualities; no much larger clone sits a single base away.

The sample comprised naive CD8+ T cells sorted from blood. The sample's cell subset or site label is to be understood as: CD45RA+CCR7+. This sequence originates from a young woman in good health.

The CDR3 amino acid sequence is: CASSDRSGQGSYEQYF. The nucleotide sequence reads as follows: TGTGCCAGCAGCGACAGATCGGGACAGGGCTCCTACGAGCAGTACTTC. The rearrangement joined TRBV9 to TRBJ2-7; TRBD1 aligns with 9 central bases. There are 16 amino acids in the CDR3, from cysteine to phenylalanine inclusive. Only the CDR3 DNA is retained, 48 bases long and in frame from the first base. CDR1 is given as SGDLS and CDR2 as YYNGEE, both from the germline V gene. For this chain, trimming is 3 bases at the V end and 0 bases at the J end, and the number of junction bases without a gene match is 7.